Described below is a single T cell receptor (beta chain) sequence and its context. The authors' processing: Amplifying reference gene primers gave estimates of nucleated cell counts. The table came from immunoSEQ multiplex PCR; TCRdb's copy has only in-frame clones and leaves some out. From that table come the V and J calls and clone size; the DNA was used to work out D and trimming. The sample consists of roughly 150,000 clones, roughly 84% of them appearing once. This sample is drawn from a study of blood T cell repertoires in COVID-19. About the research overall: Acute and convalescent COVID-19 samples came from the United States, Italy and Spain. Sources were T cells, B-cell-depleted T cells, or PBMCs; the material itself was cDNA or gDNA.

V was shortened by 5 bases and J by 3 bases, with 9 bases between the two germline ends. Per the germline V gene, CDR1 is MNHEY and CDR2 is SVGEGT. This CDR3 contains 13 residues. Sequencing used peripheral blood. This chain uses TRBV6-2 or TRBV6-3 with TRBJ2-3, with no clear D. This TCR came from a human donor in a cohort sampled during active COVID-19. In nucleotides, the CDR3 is TGTGCCAGCAGTCCCCACTCGACAGATACGCAGTATTTT. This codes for CASSPHSTDTQYF.